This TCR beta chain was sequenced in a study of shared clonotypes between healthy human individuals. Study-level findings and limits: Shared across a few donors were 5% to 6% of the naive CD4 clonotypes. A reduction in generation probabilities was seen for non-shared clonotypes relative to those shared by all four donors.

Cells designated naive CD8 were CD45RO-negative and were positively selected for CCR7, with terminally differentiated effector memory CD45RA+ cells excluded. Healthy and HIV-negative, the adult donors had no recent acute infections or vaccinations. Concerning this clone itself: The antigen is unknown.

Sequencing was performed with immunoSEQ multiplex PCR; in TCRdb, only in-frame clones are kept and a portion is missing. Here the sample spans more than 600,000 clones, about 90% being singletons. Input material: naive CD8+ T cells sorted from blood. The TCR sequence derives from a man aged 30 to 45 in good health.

The CDR3 DNA sequence: TGTGCCACCAGCGATTTATGGACTGAGGTTGAAAAACTGTTTTTT. As protein: CATSDLWTEVEKLFF. This sequence joins TRBV15 and TRBJ1-4; no clear D. V gave up 5 bases and J gave up 7 bases, with 17 bases separating them. The CDR3 is 15 residues long. The V gene's germline CDR1 is LNHNV and CDR2 YYDKDF (reference sequence). The full variable domain, in which reference TRBV15 and TRBJ1-4 provide the parts outside the CDR3, is DAMVIQNPRYQVTQFGKPVTLSCSQTLNHNVMYWYQQKSSQAPKLLFHYYDKDFNNEADTPDNFQSRRPNTSFCFLDIRSPGLGDTAMYLCATSDLWTEVEKLFFGSGTQLSVL.